Included here is one T cell receptor beta chain sequence, with context. Its specificity is not known. These data come from a study of cytomegalovirus exposure and HLA in healthy donors. Study in general: Membership in the Caucasian-associated ancestry cluster was found for around 81% of roughly 400 genotyped donors. Study results and limitations: Presence/absence analyses assumed roughly uniform sequencing depth across donors.

PCR amplification relied on 60 Vbeta primers (plus 13 Jbeta primers). Original analysis: An analysis performed later counted 73 million or so unique TCR beta chains (approximately 11 million of them shared). Here immunoSEQ multiplex PCR was the method, and the copy in TCRdb shows in-frame clones only, minus some. That table supplies the V and J calls and clone size; D and trimming were determined from the DNA. The sample includes approximately 100,000 clones, just under 75% of them seen just once. The TCR was taken from a human donor in good health. Sequenced input: PBMCs.

CDR3 amino acids: CASSYRARREGQNTQYF. As DNA, the CDR3 is TGTGCCAGCAGTTACAGGGCCCGACGGGAGGGCCAAAATACGCAGTATTTT. The gene calls are TRBV28 and TRBJ2-3, with 8 nucleotides matching TRBD2. Per the germline V gene, CDR1 is MDHEN and CDR2 is SYDVKM. This CDR3 is built from 17 residues. V was pared by 4 bases and J by 7 bases, with 16 bases of the junction left unmatched.